Below, 2 T cell receptor beta chains from the same sample are listed, as sequenced in a study of blood T cell repertoires in COVID-19. Some clones are missing from TCRdb's copy, which holds only in-frame ones; the method was immunoSEQ multiplex PCR. Of about 220,000 clones in the sample, about 82% were seen once. The sample consisted of peripheral blood. The receptors stem from a woman in her seventies with COVID-19, enrolled during active disease.

The J gene is TRBJ2-7, the V gene TRBV5-6, with 8 bases matching TRBD1. The V gene's germline CDR1 is SGHDT and CDR2 YYEEEE. Germline trimming cut 5 bases from V and 1 base from J; bases unmatched to any gene: 5. This CDR3 is built from 14 residues. CDR3 sequence (DNA): TGTGCCAGCAGGTCTACAGGGGGGTCCTACGAGCAGTACTTC. It is translated as CASRSTGGSYEQYF.

The V call is TRBV7-3, the J call TRBJ2-3, with D tentatively TRBD1 (6 bases). V shed 3 bases and J shed 0 bases, with 16 bases lying between them. The CDR3 loop spans 17 amino acids. CDR1 and CDR2 from the germline V gene are SGHTA and FQGTGA. CDR3 sequence: CASSLPADSPSTDTQYF. The CDR3 DNA reads TGTGCCAGCAGCTTGCCCGCGGACAGCCCTAGCACAGATACGCAGTATTTT.